These 12 T cell receptor beta chains were sequenced from one sample in a study of T cell changes during pregnancy in multiple sclerosis. The table came from immunoSEQ multiplex PCR; TCRdb's copy has only in-frame clones and leaves some out. The sample includes under 95,000 clones, roughly 92% of them seen just once. The source material was peripheral blood, sampled in the second trimester of pregnancy. Receptors were obtained from a female donor with multiple sclerosis, enrolled in a pregnancy study.

The chain is built from TRBV29-1 and TRBJ2-1, with D possibly TRBD2 on 5 matching bases. CDR3 length equals 14 residues. Germline V gives CDR1 SQVTM, CDR2 ANQGSEA. V shed 7 bases and J shed 4 bases, with 17 bases lying between them. This CDR3 reads CSAPLGITYNEQFF. CDR3 nucleotide sequence: TGCAGCGCCCCCCTCGGGATTACTTACAATGAGCAGTTCTTC.

The sample holds one count of this clone. This chain uses TRBV19 with TRBJ2-4, with D tentatively TRBD1 (5 bases). CDR1 LNHDA and CDR2 SQIVND come from the germline V gene (reference sequence). The CDR3 is made up of 16 amino acids. Between the trimmed V and J ends, which lost 3 bases and 1 base, there was a span of 13 bases. This CDR3 is CASSIIQGFAKNIQYF. The CDR3 DNA reads as TGTGCCAGTAGTATCATCCAGGGCTTTGCCAAAAACATTCAGTACTTC.

V gene TRBV7-8 combines with J gene TRBJ1-3; D uncertain. The V gene's germline CDR1 is SGHVS and CDR2 FQNEAQ. V lost 1 base to trimming and J lost 1 base, with 8 bases between them. The CDR3 loop spans 15 amino acids. The CDR3: CASSLVTVSGNTIYF. The CDR3 region has the DNA TGTGCCAGCAGCTTAGTCACGGTTTCTGGAAACACCATATATTTT.

The chain carries TRBV5-1 and TRBJ2-2; 7 bases align to TRBD2. J was trimmed by 0 bases and V by 2 bases; bases with no gene match: 4. This CDR3 is built from 16 residues. Germline V gene lookup returns CDR1 SGHRS and CDR2 YFSETQ. The CDR3: CASSLGTTANTGELFF. The DNA of the CDR3 is TGCGCCAGCAGCTTAGGGACTACCGCGAACACCGGGGAGCTGTTTTTT.

CDR3 sequence (DNA): TGTGCCAGCAGCTTAGTAGGCGGCGAGCAGTACTTC. Amino acid sequence: CASSLVGGEQYF. V gene TRBV11-1 combines with J gene TRBJ2-7; D remains unclear. This CDR3 contains 12 residues. The germline V gene encodes CDR1 SGHAT and CDR2 FQDESV (reference sequence). Trimming stripped 1 base from V and 6 bases from J, with 7 bases between.

This clone turned up a few times. The gene calls are TRBV20-1 and TRBJ2-7, with 8 positions matching TRBD1. The CDR3 totals 11 residues. Trimming cost V 4 bases and J 6 bases; bases outside gene matches: 2. CDR1 DFQATT and CDR2 SNEGSKA come from the germline V gene (reference sequence). CDR3: CSAKDRAEQYF. In DNA form, the CDR3 reads TGCAGTGCTAAGGACAGGGCCGAGCAGTACTTC.

The chain uses TRBV19 and TRBJ2-1, with 7 positions matching TRBD1. CDR1 LNHDA and CDR2 SQIVND come from the germline V gene (reference sequence). The CDR3 has 14 residues. The J segment lost 8 bases and the V segment lost 6 bases, leaving 10 bases of the junction unmatched. CDR3 sequence: CASRDHRGSYEQFF. In DNA, the CDR3 is TGTGCCAGTAGGGACCACAGGGGCAGCTATGAGCAGTTCTTC.

This clone is termed medium-sized. V gene TRBV7-2 combines with J gene TRBJ1-5; D is unresolved. V was pared by 1 base and J by 1 base, with 8 bases between. Germline-derived CDR1 and CDR2 are SGHTA and FQGNSA. The CDR3 runs 15 residues. The CDR3 bases are TGTGCCAGCAGCTTAGTCACCGGGAGCAATCAGCCCCAGCATTTT. It is translated as CASSLVTGSNQPQHF. Variable domain in full (rest from reference TRBV7-2 and TRBJ1-5): GAGVSQSPSNKVTEKGKDVELRCDPISGHTALYWYRQSLGQGLEFLIYFQGNSAPDKSGLPSDRFSAERTGGSVSTLTIQRTQQEDSAVYLCASSLVTGSNQPQHFGDGTRLSIL.

Only one count was recorded for this clone. The chain joins TRBV4-2 to TRBJ1-6, with TRBD1 identical over 9 bases. The CDR3 has 13 residues. The V gene end was trimmed by 7 bases and the J gene end by 7 bases; junction bases not matched to a gene: 2. Germline V gene data show CDR1 as LGHNA and CDR2 as YNFKEQ. CDR3: CASTGQGNSPLHF. The DNA of the CDR3 is TGTGCCAGCACGGGACAGGGCAATTCACCCCTCCACTTT.

The chain uses TRBV2 and TRBJ1-2, with D maybe TRBD1 (5 bases). V gave up 6 bases and J gave up 7 bases, with 18 bases separating them. CDR3 size: 14 residues. CDR1 is SNHLY and CDR2 is FYNNEI in the germline V gene. CDR3 loop: CASSVQIRQFGYTF. The CDR3 nucleotides are TGTGCCAGCAGCGTCCAAATACGACAGTTTGGCTACACCTTC.

This chain links TRBV28 with TRBJ1-1, with D possibly being TRBD1 (5 bases). The CDR3 sequence is 17 residues long. Deletions cut 2 bases from V and 5 bases from J, with 21 bases between. CDR1 and CDR2 from the germline V gene are MDHEN and SYDVKM. For the CDR3, the DNA is TGTGCCAGCAGTTTAATGGGGGGGGTAACGGCTAGGACTGAAGCTTTCTTT. Protein sequence: CASSLMGGVTARTEAFF.

The J gene is TRBJ1-1, the V gene TRBV7-5; TRBD1, the table's D call, was not compared with the DNA. TRBV7-5 is labeled a pseudogene. This CDR3 has 15 residues. In DNA, the CDR3 is TGTGCCAGAAGCGCAAGGGACATCCTGAACACTGAAGCTTTCTTT. Protein sequence: CARSARDILNTEAFF.